This is a list of T cell receptor beta chains from one sample in a study of T-cell memory formation after mild COVID-19. In TCRdb, the 5' RACE reads were re-called with MiXCR into one record per CDR3 protein. The table lists 470,000 or so distinct CDR3 sequences, 15% to 20% of them singletons, with 12% in the top ten. Source material: PBMCs or a T cell subset sorted from them (not recorded which). These receptors were collected from an adult woman who had mild COVID-19 (a few samples of this study predate the infection). Cell type and time point are not known. Each CDR3 is given with its conserved first and last residue. Fields, in order: D gene, V gene, J gene, CDR3 protein. A D gene is named only where the DNA matches it firmly.

TRBD1	TRBV25-1	TRBJ2-7	CASSHDRALDYEQYF
NA	TRBV12-5	TRBJ2-7	CASANIWADEQYF
TRBD2	TRBV7-8	TRBJ2-3	CASSLVGGGLTDTQYF
NA	TRBV5-1	TRBJ2-3	CASSLWGDTQYF
TRBD1	TRBV15	TRBJ2-7	CATSRDRGTGSYEQYF
NA	TRBV11-2	TRBJ2-3	CASSLDTHSTDTQYF
TRBD2	TRBV10-3	TRBJ2-3	CAISEPGTSESTDTQYF
NA	TRBV6-5	TRBJ2-1	CASSSDWLREQFF
TRBD1	TRBV5-4	TRBJ2-1	CASTGGRSYNEQFF
NA	TRBV4-3	TRBJ1-3	CASSQDGQGDSTIYF
NA	TRBV2	TRBJ2-7	CASSDVQSYEQYF
NA	TRBV5-6	TRBJ1-1	CASSRPTNTEAFF
TRBD2	TRBV6-6	TRBJ2-7	CASSYGGRAYEQYF
NA	TRBV4-3	TRBJ2-1	CASSPSGKTRGVGNEQFF
NA	TRBV6-5	TRBJ2-6	CASSKFVGIGANVLTF
TRBD1	TRBV6-2/TRBV6-3	TRBJ2-4	CASRPTGTGKNIQYF
TRBD2	TRBV19	TRBJ2-7	CASSGGRGYEQYF
NA	TRBV5-1	TRBJ2-2	CASSPVGAGELFF
NA	TRBV12-3/TRBV12-4	TRBJ1-2	CASKRGGAGYTF
NA	TRBV5-1	TRBJ2-7	CASSLPSRVYEQYF
TRBD2	TRBV15	TRBJ2-6	CATSRGGRSSYGANVLTF
NA	TRBV12-3/TRBV12-4	TRBJ2-2	CASSFGATGELFF
TRBD1	TRBV4-2	TRBJ1-5	CASSVHRGSAQPQHF
TRBD2	TRBV5-1	TRBJ2-1	CASSLVIAGGRNEQFF
NA	TRBV7-2	TRBJ2-7	CASSPMWGGSYEQYF
NA	TRBV6-2/TRBV6-3	TRBJ2-3	CASRDSVVDTQYF
NA	TRBV20-1	TRBJ1-1	CSARPRDGEAFF
TRBD1	TRBV5-1	TRBJ1-1	CASTFRAGGPTEAFF
TRBD2	TRBV9	TRBJ2-1	CASSVVAGGDNEQFF
NA	TRBV4-2	TRBJ2-2	CASSQVDTGRSAGELFF
TRBD2	TRBV7-8	TRBJ2-1	CASSSGTSGFNEQFF
TRBD2	TRBV18	TRBJ2-5	CASSLTTSGLDQYF
NA	TRBV6-5	TRBJ1-1	CASRARARNTEAFF
NA	TRBV12-3/TRBV12-4	TRBJ1-5	CASSSSIGNQPQHF
NA	TRBV9	TRBJ1-1	CASSDTWNTEAFF
NA	TRBV4-1	TRBJ2-3	CASSQVEYTDTQYF
NA	TRBV6-8	TRBJ2-4	CASPGSSQYF
TRBD1	TRBV24-1	TRBJ1-1	CATSDATGDTEAFF
NA	TRBV5-1	TRBJ1-1	CASSAVGGENTEAFF
TRBD2	TRBV4-1	TRBJ2-5	CASSSSGNQETQYF
TRBD2	TRBV3-1	TRBJ2-3	CASGGPGLVRDTQYF
NA	TRBV29-1	TRBJ2-7	CSVVKDTSYEQYF
TRBD2	TRBV7-2	TRBJ2-3	CASSYPGLAGSGTDTQYF
TRBD2	TRBV9	TRBJ2-4	CASSVATGGRNIQYF
TRBD2	TRBV3-1	TRBJ2-3	CASSQDRGLAGADTQYF
NA	TRBV12-3/TRBV12-4	TRBJ2-5	CASSPGEYQETQYF
TRBD1	TRBV27	TRBJ1-2	CASSLGTGNLANYGYTF
NA	TRBV5-1	TRBJ2-7	CASSLAGGRGEQYF
NA	TRBV10-3	TRBJ2-7	CAIRTDSSYEQYF
NA	TRBV20-1	TRBJ2-1	CSASARAHEQFF
NA	TRBV6-6	TRBJ1-6	CASTGNSSPLHF